Sequencing of this T cell receptor beta chain was carried out in a study of T-cell memory formation after mild COVID-19. Study as a whole: Largely, the TCR clusters proved donor specific. Study outcomes and limitations: CM and EM subsets held most contracting CD4+ clones; EMRA held CD8+ ones. Cross-reactive memory appears to have joined, as suggested by some responding clones showing up in pre-infection memory.

Employing constant-segment primers, 5'RACE generated TCR alpha and TCR beta cDNA libraries bearing sample barcodes and UMIs. TCRdb called the 5' RACE reads again in MiXCR, with one record for every CDR3 protein. The sample records over 350,000 distinct CDR3 sequences, about a sixth being singletons. This clonotype turned up a few times. Its antigen is undetermined. This TCR was recovered from a man aged 18 to 30 who had mild COVID-19 (a few samples of this study predate the infection). Cell type and time point are not known. The sample consisted of PBMCs or a T cell subset sorted from them (not recorded which).

The CDR3 spells CASSSSSGQGFREQFF. CDR3 DNA sequence: TGTGCCAGCAGCAGCAGTTCGGGACAGGGGTTTCGTGAGCAGTTCTTC. The chain is built from TRBV21-1 and TRBJ2-1; the table's D call of TRBD1 was not tested on the DNA. TRBV21-1 is shown as a pseudogene. The CDR3 is made up of 16 amino acids.